The rows below give T cell receptor beta chains drawn from one sample of a study of regulatory T cells in long-lasting Graves disease. TCRdb reprocessed the multiplex PCR reads with MiXCR, giving one entry per CDR3 protein. The sample has 400,000 to 500,000 distinct CDR3 sequences, 21% seen once. The material was peripheral blood mononuclear cells (PBMCs), obtained when the disease was refractory, from a patient treated with antithyroid drugs. These receptors all come from a female donor with Graves disease. Both conserved end residues are part of each CDR3. The order of the fields is J gene, D gene, V gene, clone size, CDR3 protein, CDR3 DNA. The D gene is left open where the match is weak. Not every row has a clone size; where given, it reads once, few, many or a size class.

j_call: TRBJ1-4; d_call: TRBD1; v_call: TRBV28; clone_size: few; cdr3_aa: CASSYSGTGREKLFF; cdr3_nt: TGTGCCAGCAGTTATTCCGGGACAGGGCGTGAAAAACTGTTTTTT
j_call: TRBJ2-5; d_call: .; v_call: TRBV2; clone_size: many; cdr3_aa: CASSRAWVETQYF; cdr3_nt: TGTGCCAGCAGTAGAGCGTGGGTTGAGACCCAGTACTTC
j_call: TRBJ1-1; d_call: .; v_call: TRBV5-1; clone_size: many; cdr3_aa: CASRGMNTEAFF; cdr3_nt: TGCGCCAGCAGGGGAATGAACACTGAAGCTTTCTTT
j_call: TRBJ1-4; d_call: .; v_call: TRBV6-1; clone_size: few; cdr3_aa: CASSLNPFNEKLFF; cdr3_nt: TGTGCCAGCAGTCTGAACCCCTTTAATGAAAAACTGTTTTTT
j_call: TRBJ2-5; d_call: TRBD1; v_call: TRBV5-6; clone_size: .; cdr3_aa: CASSARDREETQYF; cdr3_nt: TGTGCCAGCAGCGCCCGGGACAGGGAAGAGACCCAGTACTTC
j_call: TRBJ2-5; d_call: .; v_call: TRBV7-8; clone_size: .; cdr3_aa: CASSFRAKGETQYF; cdr3_nt: TGTGCCAGCAGCTTTCGGGCCAAAGGAGAGACCCAGTACTTC
j_call: TRBJ2-2; d_call: TRBD1; v_call: TRBV7-8; clone_size: few; cdr3_aa: CASRHPGTGWNTGELFF; cdr3_nt: TGTGCCAGCAGACACCCAGGGACAGGGTGGAACACCGGGGAGCTGTTTTTT
j_call: TRBJ1-6; d_call: .; v_call: TRBV3-1; clone_size: few; cdr3_aa: CASSQDGRTAEVRTLHF; cdr3_nt: TGTGCCAGCAGCCAAGATGGGCGGACAGCCGAGGTTCGGACCCTCCACTTT
j_call: TRBJ2-7; d_call: TRBD2; v_call: TRBV14; clone_size: few; cdr3_aa: CASSLASGSLNEQYF; cdr3_nt: TGTGCCAGCAGCCTTGCTAGCGGGAGTCTCAACGAGCAGTACTTC
j_call: TRBJ1-5; d_call: TRBD1; v_call: TRBV28; clone_size: many; cdr3_aa: CASTAGQGNQPQHF; cdr3_nt: TGTGCCAGCACCGCGGGACAGGGTAATCAGCCCCAGCATTTT
j_call: TRBJ1-2; d_call: .; v_call: TRBV12-3/TRBV12-4; clone_size: many; cdr3_aa: CASSLAGGDYGYTF; cdr3_nt: TGTGCCAGCAGCTTAGCGGGGGGAGACTATGGCTACACCTTC
j_call: TRBJ1-4; d_call: TRBD1; v_call: TRBV15; clone_size: many; cdr3_aa: CATSSDRAEEKLFF; cdr3_nt: TGTGCCACCAGCAGCGACAGGGCAGAAGAAAAACTGTTTTTT
j_call: TRBJ2-7; d_call: .; v_call: TRBV5-1; clone_size: few; cdr3_aa: CASSFPGSHEQYF; cdr3_nt: TGCGCCAGCAGCTTCCCAGGGTCCCACGAGCAGTACTTC
j_call: TRBJ1-2; d_call: .; v_call: TRBV2; clone_size: many; cdr3_aa: CASVQESGSNYGYTF; cdr3_nt: TGTGCCAGCGTCCAAGAGAGCGGGTCTAACTATGGCTACACCTTC
j_call: TRBJ2-2; d_call: .; v_call: TRBV29-1; clone_size: many; cdr3_aa: CSVEGRNTGELFF; cdr3_nt: TGCAGCGTTGAAGGCAGGAACACCGGGGAGCTGTTTTTT
j_call: TRBJ2-7; d_call: .; v_call: TRBV20-1; clone_size: many; cdr3_aa: CSAPGHSSYEQYF; cdr3_nt: TGCAGTGCACCCGGACATAGCTCCTACGAGCAGTACTTC
j_call: TRBJ1-1; d_call: .; v_call: TRBV28; clone_size: .; cdr3_aa: CASSLPDDEGEDTEAFF; cdr3_nt: TGTGCCAGCAGTCTCCCCGATGACGAGGGCGAGGACACTGAAGCTTTCTTT
j_call: TRBJ2-5; d_call: .; v_call: TRBV28; clone_size: many; cdr3_aa: CASIQFVGTKETQYF; cdr3_nt: TGTGCCAGCATCCAGTTCGTCGGGACAAAAGAGACCCAGTACTTC
j_call: TRBJ1-5; d_call: .; v_call: TRBV30; clone_size: .; cdr3_aa: CAAGGPNQPQHF; cdr3_nt: TGTGCTGCGGGCGGCCCGAATCAGCCCCAGCATTTT
j_call: TRBJ2-2; d_call: .; v_call: TRBV3-1; clone_size: few; cdr3_aa: CASSHPGPLHTGELFF; cdr3_nt: TGTGCCAGCAGCCACCCGGGACCTCTACACACCGGGGAGCTGTTTTTT
j_call: TRBJ1-6; d_call: .; v_call: TRBV28; clone_size: .; cdr3_aa: CAAALDSSYNSPLHF; cdr3_nt: TGTGCAGCCGCCCTAGACAGCTCCTATAATTCACCCCTCCACTTT
j_call: TRBJ2-5; d_call: .; v_call: TRBV29-1; clone_size: .; cdr3_aa: CSPTVQETQYF; cdr3_nt: TGCAGCCCAACGGTGCAAGAGACCCAGTACTTC
j_call: TRBJ1-1; d_call: .; v_call: TRBV5-4; clone_size: .; cdr3_aa: CASSRMGTETFF; cdr3_nt: TGTGCCAGCAGCCGAATGGGCACTGAAACTTTCTTT
j_call: TRBJ2-7; d_call: .; v_call: TRBV9; clone_size: .; cdr3_aa: CASSPTDGSYEQYF; cdr3_nt: TGTGCCAGCAGCCCGACGGACGGTTCCTACGAGCAGTACTTC
j_call: TRBJ2-5; d_call: TRBD2; v_call: TRBV5-1; clone_size: .; cdr3_aa: CASSPSYVAGAETQYF; cdr3_nt: TGCGCCAGCAGCCCGAGCTACGTAGCGGGAGCAGAGACCCAGTACTTC
j_call: TRBJ1-1; d_call: .; v_call: TRBV7-2; clone_size: many; cdr3_aa: CASSHVRSQAFF; cdr3_nt: TGTGCCAGCAGCCATGTTAGGTCTCAAGCTTTCTTT
j_call: TRBJ2-7; d_call: .; v_call: TRBV29-1; clone_size: .; cdr3_aa: CSVMTPTPYEQYF; cdr3_nt: TGCAGCGTTATGACACCAACTCCCTACGAGCAGTACTTC
j_call: TRBJ2-7; d_call: .; v_call: TRBV5-6; clone_size: once; cdr3_aa: CASSLTPHYEQYF; cdr3_nt: TGTGCCAGCAGCTTGACCCCGCACTACGAGCAGTACTTC
j_call: TRBJ2-5; d_call: .; v_call: TRBV24-1; clone_size: many; cdr3_aa: CATRGPDSETQYF; cdr3_nt: TGTGCCACCAGAGGACCGGATTCAGAGACCCAGTACTTC
j_call: TRBJ2-7; d_call: TRBD1; v_call: TRBV19; clone_size: .; cdr3_aa: CASSITTGGPNSYEQYF; cdr3_nt: TGTGCCAGTAGTATCACTACAGGGGGCCCAAACTCCTACGAGCAGTACTTC
j_call: TRBJ1-2; d_call: .; v_call: TRBV2; clone_size: many; cdr3_aa: CTSSEAGGYTF; cdr3_nt: TGTACCAGCAGTGAAGCGGGTGGCTACACCTTC
j_call: TRBJ2-7; d_call: TRBD2; v_call: TRBV15; clone_size: .; cdr3_aa: CATSIGTSGRASEQYF; cdr3_nt: TGTGCCACCAGCATTGGGACTAGCGGGAGGGCTTCCGAGCAGTACTTC
j_call: TRBJ2-3; d_call: TRBD2; v_call: TRBV7-9; clone_size: .; cdr3_aa: CASSLPASGRKPTDTQYF; cdr3_nt: TGTGCCAGCAGCTTACCCGCTAGCGGGAGAAAACCAACAGATACGCAGTATTTT
j_call: TRBJ1-1; d_call: .; v_call: TRBV27; clone_size: many; cdr3_aa: CASSLEGRTEAFF; cdr3_nt: TGTGCCAGCAGTTTAGAGGGGAGGACTGAAGCTTTCTTT
j_call: TRBJ2-2; d_call: .; v_call: TRBV20-1; clone_size: many; cdr3_aa: CSAPPPGQRTGELFF; cdr3_nt: TGCAGTGCCCCCCCCCCCGGACAGAGGACCGGGGAGCTGTTTTTT
j_call: TRBJ1-4; d_call: .; v_call: TRBV7-2; clone_size: many; cdr3_aa: CASSLDLWGNEKLFF; cdr3_nt: TGTGCCAGCAGCTTAGACCTTTGGGGGAATGAAAAACTGTTTTTT
j_call: TRBJ1-1; d_call: .; v_call: TRBV12-3/TRBV12-4; clone_size: many; cdr3_aa: CASSSSSNTEAFF; cdr3_nt: TGTGCCAGCAGTTCGTCCAGTAACACTGAAGCTTTCTTT
j_call: TRBJ1-1; d_call: .; v_call: TRBV6-1; clone_size: many; cdr3_aa: CASSERMNTEAFF; cdr3_nt: TGTGCCAGCAGTGAAAGGATGAACACTGAAGCTTTCTTT
j_call: TRBJ2-5; d_call: TRBD1; v_call: TRBV5-1; clone_size: .; cdr3_aa: CASSSAGQGMQETQYF; cdr3_nt: TGCGCCAGCAGCTCCGCGGGACAGGGCATGCAAGAGACCCAGTACTTC
j_call: TRBJ2-7; d_call: TRBD2; v_call: TRBV2; clone_size: many; cdr3_aa: CASSRGLATMYEQYF; cdr3_nt: TGTGCCAGCAGCCGTGGACTAGCCACGATGTACGAGCAGTACTTC
j_call: TRBJ2-3; d_call: .; v_call: TRBV9; clone_size: few; cdr3_aa: CASSARGTQYF; cdr3_nt: TGTGCCAGCAGCGCCAGGGGTACGCAGTATTTT
j_call: TRBJ1-2; d_call: .; v_call: TRBV10-3; clone_size: many; cdr3_aa: CAISAVTEANYGYTF; cdr3_nt: TGTGCCATCAGTGCAGTCACGGAGGCTAACTATGGCTACACCTTC
j_call: TRBJ2-5; d_call: .; v_call: TRBV4-1; clone_size: .; cdr3_aa: CASSQESLPGETQYF; cdr3_nt: TGCGCCAGCAGCCAAGAAAGCTTGCCCGGGGAGACCCAGTACTTC
j_call: TRBJ1-1; d_call: .; v_call: TRBV9; clone_size: .; cdr3_aa: CASSSLRGVNTEAFF; cdr3_nt: TGTGCCAGCAGCTCTCTCAGGGGAGTGAACACTGAAGCTTTCTTT
j_call: TRBJ2-1; d_call: TRBD1; v_call: TRBV6-9; clone_size: .; cdr3_aa: CASSYASGQGAAKPPREQFF; cdr3_nt: TGTGCCAGCAGTTACGCCTCGGGACAGGGGGCCGCGAAGCCTCCTCGTGAGCAGTTCTTC
j_call: TRBJ2-7; d_call: TRBD2; v_call: TRBV28; clone_size: many; cdr3_aa: CASRISGNTYEQYF; cdr3_nt: TGTGCCAGCAGGATTAGCGGGAACACCTACGAGCAGTACTTC
j_call: TRBJ1-4; d_call: TRBD1; v_call: TRBV20-1; clone_size: many; cdr3_aa: CSARVIGTEATNEKLFF; cdr3_nt: TGCAGTGCTAGAGTCATCGGGACAGAGGCAACTAATGAAAAACTGTTTTTT
j_call: TRBJ2-6; d_call: .; v_call: TRBV6-1; clone_size: few; cdr3_aa: CASSRQGVSFSGANVLTF; cdr3_nt: TGTGCCAGCTCACGTCAGGGAGTTTCTTTCTCTGGGGCCAACGTCCTGACTTTC
j_call: TRBJ2-7; d_call: .; v_call: TRBV28; clone_size: many; cdr3_aa: CASSFPGYYEQYF; cdr3_nt: TGTGCCAGCAGTTTTCCCGGTTACTACGAGCAGTACTTC